This TCR beta chain comes out of a study of blood T cells in healthy people across ages. Healthy Russian Caucasian donors spanned ages about 6 to 95 years. Samples had at least 6.5 million PBMCs isolated from them. The second PCR ran roughly 6 to 11 cycles with a sample-barcoded 5' primer and J-beta primers. MiXCR, applied by TCRdb to the 5' RACE reads, yields one record per CDR3 protein. Of 1.5 million to 2 million distinct CDR3 sequences detected, roughly 32% appear once; the ten largest clones hold approximately 10%. The origin of this receptor is a woman aged 30 to 39 in good health. The sample taken for sequencing was blood.

CDR3 sequence: CSAQRLAGKETQYF. DNA of the CDR3: TGCAGTGCGCAAAGACTAGCGGGGAAAGAGACCCAGTACTTC. The J gene is TRBJ2-5, the V gene TRBV20-1, with 11 bases fitting TRBD2. This CDR3 has 14 residues. With 6 bases clipped from V and 3 bases from J, the junction kept 6 bases outside the gene matches. Germline values: CDR1 DFQATT, CDR2 SNEGSKA (reference sequence).